These T cell receptor beta chains were read from a single sample in a study of T-cell memory formation after mild COVID-19. TCRdb analysed the 5' RACE reads with MiXCR anew, one entry per CDR3 protein. The sample holds 45,000 or so distinct CDR3 sequences, roughly 7% seen once. The sequenced sample consisted of PBMCs or a T cell subset sorted from them (not recorded which). The origin of the receptors is an adult who had mild COVID-19 (a few samples of this study predate the infection). Cell type and time point are not known. The CDR3 runs from the conserved cysteine through the conserved F or W. The D gene is left open where the match is weak. Clone size is given for some rows only: seen once, a few or many times, or a class if the clone is expanded.

V gene,CDR3 length,J gene,D gene,clone size,CDR3 protein,CDR3 DNA
TRBV12-3/TRBV12-4,14,TRBJ1-1,TRBD1,many,CASSSTGRNTEAFF,TGTGCCAGCAGTTCGACAGGGAGGAACACTGAAGCTTTCTTT
TRBV9,14,TRBJ2-7,TRBD2,many,CASSVASGTYEQYF,TGTGCCAGCAGCGTAGCTAGCGGGACTTACGAGCAGTACTTC
TRBV20-1,13,TRBJ2-5,TRBD2,-,CSARTSGGETQYF,TGCAGTGCCCGCACTAGCGGGGGGGAGACCCAGTACTTC
TRBV19,16,TRBJ1-1,TRBD1,few,CASSIFLPRTGGTSFF,TGTGCCAGTAGTATTTTCCTCCCGAGGACAGGGGGCACGTCTTTCTTT
TRBV3-1,13,TRBJ1-1,-,-,CASNQRGSTEAFF,TGTGCCAGCAACCAAAGGGGAAGCACTGAAGCTTTCTTT
TRBV20-1,14,TRBJ2-7,TRBD1,many,CSAGHGTGDYEQYF,TGCAGTGCCGGTCACGGGACAGGGGACTACGAGCAGTACTTC
TRBV12-3/TRBV12-4,15,TRBJ1-1,-,-,CASSWGGRVNTEAFF,TGTGCCAGCAGTTGGGGGGGCAGGGTGAACACTGAAGCTTTCTTT
TRBV7-3,15,TRBJ1-1,-,-,CASSLQQVGNTEAFF,TGTGCCAGCAGCTTGCAACAGGTCGGGAACACTGAAGCTTTCTTT
TRBV4-2,16,TRBJ2-7,TRBD1,many,CASSQDPGQEGSEQYF,TGTGCCAGCAGCCAAGATCCCGGACAGGAAGGAAGTGAGCAGTACTTC
TRBV7-2,14,TRBJ1-2,-,many,CASSLGTANYGYTF,TGTGCCAGCAGCTTAGGGACGGCTAACTATGGCTACACCTTC
TRBV5-6,15,TRBJ2-3,-,many,CASSLYGSSTDTQYF,TGTGCCAGCAGCTTGTACGGGAGTAGCACAGATACGCAGTATTTT
TRBV5-1,18,TRBJ2-6,-,many,CASSLSGQGRSGANVLTF,TGCGCCAGCAGCCTATCTGGGCAGGGTCGCTCTGGGGCCAACGTCCTGACTTTC
TRBV12-3/TRBV12-4,17,TRBJ2-1,TRBD2,many,CASSLVKSSGVNNEQFF,TGTGCCAGCAGTCTCGTGAAATCGAGCGGGGTAAATAATGAGCAGTTCTTC
TRBV5-1,16,TRBJ2-3,TRBD2,-,CASSFRGGGQPDTQYF,TGCGCCAGCAGCTTCCGGGGCGGGGGTCAGCCAGATACGCAGTATTTT
TRBV11-2,11,TRBJ2-7,-,few,CASSSTGLQYF,TGTGCCAGCAGCTCAACAGGGTTACAGTACTTC
TRBV20-1,14,TRBJ2-5,TRBD1,many,CSARGDSTQETQYF,TGCAGTGCTAGAGGGGACAGTACACAAGAGACCCAGTACTTC
TRBV2,14,TRBJ2-1,TRBD2,-,CASRLADSYNEQFF,TGTGCCAGCAGACTAGCGGACTCCTACAATGAGCAGTTCTTC
TRBV5-6,15,TRBJ1-6,TRBD1,-,CASSPGQGTSSPLNF,TGTGCCAGCAGCCCGGGACAGGGCACGAGTTCACCCCTCAACTTT
TRBV6-5,15,TRBJ1-2,TRBD1,many,CASSYSQGAGYGYTF,TGTGCCAGCAGTTACTCGCAGGGGGCGGGCTATGGCTACACCTTC
TRBV2,12,TRBJ2-1,-,few,CASRRIDNEQFF,TGTGCCAGCAGGAGAATAGACAATGAGCAGTTCTTC
TRBV7-9,15,TRBJ2-2,TRBD2,many,CASSLREVNTGELFF,TGTGCCAGCAGCCTGCGGGAGGTCAACACCGGGGAGCTGTTTTTT
TRBV28,15,TRBJ2-3,TRBD1,many,CASSDRGLNTDTQYF,TGTGCCAGCAGTGACAGGGGGCTAAACACAGATACGCAGTATTTT
TRBV3-1,13,TRBJ1-5,-,few,CASSQDLNQPQHF,TGTGCCAGCAGCCAAGATCTCAATCAGCCCCAGCATTTT
TRBV20-1,14,TRBJ2-1,-,few,CSARARGDYNEQFF,TGCAGTGCTCGGGCGAGGGGGGATTACAATGAGCAGTTCTTC
TRBV4-2,14,TRBJ2-7,-,many,CASSQGPDFYEQYF,TGTGCCAGCAGCCAAGGGCCGGACTTCTACGAGCAGTACTTC